This T cell receptor (beta chain) appears in the sequencing data of a study of T cells expressing NK-cell markers. In the study overall: Researchers got TCR beta repertoires out of sorted CD3+CD56+NKG2C+, CD3+CD56+NKG2C- and CD3+CD56-NKG2C+ T cells. Study conclusions and caveats: The CD3+CD56-NKG2C+ fraction was also led by these clonotypes in a handful of donors. The HCMV specificity of the expanded NKG2C+ T cell clones stayed unresolved.

Researchers built TCR beta cDNA using 5'RACE template switching with UMIs. TCRdb reworked the 5' RACE reads into one entry per CDR3 protein, no DNA. Its clone listing holds about 460,000 distinct CDR3 sequences. Germline-derived CDR1 and CDR2 are SGHAT and FQNNGV. The CDR3 length is 14 residues. As regards this clonotype: Antigen specificity is unknown.

The chain employs TRBV11-2 and TRBJ1-6; TCRdb names TRBD1, which stays unverified in the absence of DNA. This TCR was recovered from a woman between 50 and 59 years old in good health. Sequenced input: blood T cells: a sorted CD56 or NKG2C T cell subset, CD4+ or CD8+ T cells, or bulk PBMC T cells (not recorded which). Here the CDR3 reads CASRPGAMNSPLHF.